A selection of T cell receptor beta chains follows, all from one sample in a study of blood T cell repertoires in COVID-19. TCRdb keeps only in-frame clones here, not all; method: immunoSEQ multiplex PCR. The sample yields some 18,000 clones, about nine tenths seen once. The sequencing input was peripheral blood. The receptors originated from a human donor in a cohort sampled during active COVID-19. The CDR3 runs from the conserved cysteine through the conserved F or W. A D gene is named only where the DNA matches it firmly. Some rows have no size entry. The others give once, few or many, or a class for an expanded clone.

V,J,D,size,DNA,CDR3
TRBV5-6,TRBJ1-2,TRBD1,-,TGTGCCAGCAGCTTGGAGGGGGCTTGGAGGGTACCGGATGGCTACACCTTC,CASSLEGAWRVPDGYTF
TRBV5-3,TRBJ2-3,TRBD2,-,TGTGCCAGAAGCAGGGAGGCGGGAGTCCGTATTGATACGCAGTATTTT,CARSREAGVRIDTQYF
TRBV9,TRBJ2-2,TRBD2,-,TGTGCCAGCAGCGTGGCAGCGGGGCTAGCGGGACAAACCCTCCTCCGGGAGCTGTTTTTT,CASSVAAGLAGQTLLRELFF
TRBV6-5,TRBJ2-5,TRBD1,few,TGTGCCAGCAGTTCGACAGGGAGAGGTGAGACCCAGTACTTC,CASSSTGRGETQYF
TRBV5-4,TRBJ2-3,-,-,TGTGCCAGCAGCTTGTTTGTTAACACAGATACGCAGTATTTT,CASSLFVNTDTQYF
TRBV10-3,TRBJ2-4,TRBD2,-,TGTGCCATCAGTGGAGCGGGAGAGGCCAAAAACATTCAGTACTTC,CAISGAGEAKNIQYF
TRBV2,TRBJ1-2,TRBD1,-,TGTGCCAGCAGTGGCTCGGGGACAGTCAGGCCCACCTTC,CASSGSGTVRPTF
TRBV5-1,TRBJ2-3,-,-,TGCGCCAGCAGGAGGGGCGGGGGCGTAACAGATACGCAGTATTTT,CASRRGGGVTDTQYF
TRBV5-4,TRBJ2-7,-,-,TGTGCCAGCAGCTCCAGGGGCACCTACGAGCAGTACTTC,CASSSRGTYEQYF
TRBV3-1/TRBV3-2,TRBJ1-5,-,-,TGTGCCAGCAGCCAAGTACGAGACTCCAATCAGCCCCAGCATTTT,CASSQVRDSNQPQHF
TRBV9,TRBJ2-3,-,-,TGTGCCAGCGGTACTATCGCAGATACGCAGTATTTT,CASGTIADTQYF
TRBV7-9,TRBJ1-6,TRBD1,-,TGTGCCAGCAGCTTAGAAACAGGGGTGTCACCCCTCCACTTT,CASSLETGVSPLHF
TRBV6-5,TRBJ2-1,TRBD2,-,TGTGCCAGCAGTTACTTCACTAGCGGGAGGGGTCGTGAGCAGTTCTTC,CASSYFTSGRGREQFF
TRBV28,TRBJ1-5,TRBD1,-,TGTGCCAGCAGCACTCTAACAGGGGGCAATCAGCCCCAGCATTTT,CASSTLTGGNQPQHF
TRBV28,TRBJ1-6,-,-,TGTGCCAGCAGTGCCCCCCTGGTAGGCAGGAAGAGCTCCTATAATTCACCCCTCCACTTT,CASSAPLVGRKSSYNSPLHF
TRBV21-1,TRBJ1-6,-,-,TGTGCCAGCAGCAATAGTAAGGACAGGGGGCGATCACCCCTCCACTTT,CASSNSKDRGRSPLHF
TRBV28,TRBJ2-1,TRBD1,-,TGTGCCAGCAGCCTGGGACAGAGTTACAATGAGCAGTTCTTC,CASSLGQSYNEQFF
TRBV20-1,TRBJ1-4,-,-,TGCAGTGGGGCGGGGGGTGAAAAACTGTTTTTT,CSGAGGEKLFF
TRBV5-1,TRBJ2-1,-,-,TGCGCCAGCAGCCCGGAGAGGGCAGTCTCCTACAATGAGCAGTTCTTC,CASSPERAVSYNEQFF
TRBV21-1,TRBJ2-7,-,-,TGTGCCAGCACCGGCAATTTGGGGGAAAAAGCGGGAGTCTACGAGCAGTACTTC,CASTGNLGEKAGVYEQYF
TRBV7-3,TRBJ2-5,TRBD1,-,TGTGCCAGCAGCTTAGCCCAGGGGGCAAAGACCCAGTACTTC,CASSLAQGAKTQYF
TRBV9,TRBJ1-3,-,-,TGTGCCAGCAGCGTAGCTGCAGGCCTCTCTGGAAACACCATATATTTT,CASSVAAGLSGNTIYF
TRBV6-2/TRBV6-3,TRBJ2-5,TRBD1,-,TGTGCCAGCAGTATCCAGGGGGCGGTTGGGACCCAGTACTTC,CASSIQGAVGTQYF
TRBV7-9,TRBJ1-2,TRBD1,-,TGTGCCAGCAGCCAGACCGGGACAGGGATTAGCGGCTACACCTTC,CASSQTGTGISGYTF
TRBV28,TRBJ1-5,TRBD1,-,TGTGCCAGCAGTTTTTCAGGGGGTGGTGGGCCCCAGCATTTT,CASSFSGGGGPQHF
TRBV11-2,TRBJ2-5,TRBD1,-,TGTGCCAGCAGTACGGACAGGCTTGTGAGAAGAGAGGCCCAGTACTTC,CASSTDRLVRREAQYF
TRBV2,TRBJ2-3,TRBD2,-,TGTGCCAGCACCCATGGTTCTGCGGGGGTTAGCACAGATACGCAGTATTTT,CASTHGSAGVSTDTQYF
TRBV5-1,TRBJ2-3,TRBD2,-,TGCGCCAGCAGCCTTGGGAGGGTCACAGATACGCAGTATTTT,CASSLGRVTDTQYF
TRBV5-4,TRBJ2-7,TRBD2,-,TGTGCCAGCAGCTATGGGACTAAAGGATACGAGCAGTACTTC,CASSYGTKGYEQYF
TRBV6-5,TRBJ1-2,-,-,TGTGCCAGCAGCGAGACAGGCAGCTATGGCTACACCTTC,CASSETGSYGYTF
TRBV27,TRBJ1-1,-,few,TGTGCCAGCAGCGAACGACTACTGGGCACTGAAGCTTTCTTT,CASSERLLGTEAFF
TRBV28,TRBJ1-3,TRBD1,-,TGTGCCAGCAGTGGGACAGGGGGGTTTGGAAACACCATATATTTT,CASSGTGGFGNTIYF
TRBV27,TRBJ1-6,-,-,TGTGCCAGCAGTTTATCGACGGCCTGGAGGAATAATTCACCCCTCCACTTT,CASSLSTAWRNNSPLHF
TRBV9,TRBJ1-1,-,-,TGTGCCAGCAGCACAGGCCCGAACACTGAAGCTTTCTTT,CASSTGPNTEAFF
TRBV19,TRBJ1-6,-,-,TGTGCCAGCCAGGACAGCTTCTATAATTCACCCCTCCACTTT,CASQDSFYNSPLHF
TRBV5-5,TRBJ1-2,TRBD1,-,TGTGCCAGCAGCTTGGTAGGGACAGGCGTCGATGGCTACACCTTC,CASSLVGTGVDGYTF
TRBV5-1,TRBJ1-6,TRBD1,-,TGCGCCAGCAGCCGGGACAGTTTCTATAATTCACCCCTCCACTTT,CASSRDSFYNSPLHF
TRBV18,TRBJ2-7,TRBD2,-,TGTGCCAGCTCACCAAGGCGGGAGGCTAGGTACGAGCAGTACTTC,CASSPRREARYEQYF
TRBV9,TRBJ2-7,TRBD1,once,TGTGCCAGCAGCGTACAGGGGGCTCCTTTTTACGAGCAGTACTTC,CASSVQGAPFYEQYF
TRBV11-1,TRBJ2-7,TRBD2,-,TGTGCCAGCCATCGGGGGGGCCCAGGTGGACACGAGCAGTACTTC,CASHRGGPGGHEQYF
TRBV9,TRBJ1-1,TRBD1,-,TGTGCCAGCAGCGTAGCTAAAACTTGGACAGGGTCCATGAACACTGAAGCTTTCTTT,CASSVAKTWTGSMNTEAFF
TRBV5-6,TRBJ2-7,TRBD2,once,TGTGCCAGCAGCTCCCGACTAGCGGATAAATACGAGCAGTACTTC,CASSSRLADKYEQYF
TRBV27,TRBJ2-3,TRBD2,-,TGTGCCAGCAGACCCGCCCCGGGACTACTCTCAGATACGCAGTATTTT,CASRPAPGLLSDTQYF
TRBV6-6,TRBJ2-1,-,-,TGTGCCAGCTCTGAGGTGACCTCCTACAATGAGCAGTTCTTC,CASSEVTSYNEQFF
TRBV28,TRBJ2-1,-,-,TGTGCCAGCACGGAACAGGGAGGGCGGGGGCCCGATGAGCAGTTCTTC,CASTEQGGRGPDEQFF
TRBV19,TRBJ1-5,TRBD1,-,TGTGCCAGTAGTAATACGCCGGGACAGGGGATTCAGCCCCAGCATTTT,CASSNTPGQGIQPQHF
TRBV3-1/TRBV3-2,TRBJ2-7,-,-,TGTGCCAGCAGCCAGGTCGCGGGGTCCGAGCAGTACTTC,CASSQVAGSEQYF
TRBV7-6,TRBJ2-3,TRBD2,-,TGTGCCAGCAGCTCCCTAGCGGGGGTGGTAGATACGCAGTATTTT,CASSSLAGVVDTQYF
TRBV6-6,TRBJ2-7,-,-,TGTGCCAGCAGTAGGGGGGGGATTGGTTACGAGCAGTACTTC,CASSRGGIGYEQYF
TRBV7-3,TRBJ1-2,-,-,TGTGCCAGCAGCTTAAATACAGGGAACCATGGCTACACCTTC,CASSLNTGNHGYTF